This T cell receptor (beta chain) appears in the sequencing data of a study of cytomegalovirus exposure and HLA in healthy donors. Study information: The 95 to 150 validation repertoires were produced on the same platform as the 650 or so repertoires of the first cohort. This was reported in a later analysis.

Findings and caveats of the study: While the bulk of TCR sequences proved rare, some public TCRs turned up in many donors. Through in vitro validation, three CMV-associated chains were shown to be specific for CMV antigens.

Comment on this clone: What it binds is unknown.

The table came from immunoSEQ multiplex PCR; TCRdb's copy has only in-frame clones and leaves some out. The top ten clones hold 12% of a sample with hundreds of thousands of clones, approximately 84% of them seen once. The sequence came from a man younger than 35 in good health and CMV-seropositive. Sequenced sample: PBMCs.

In DNA form, the CDR3 reads TGCGCCAGCAGTGGACAGGGCCAAGAGACCCAGTACTTC. Amino acids: CASSGQGQETQYF. The chain uses TRBV10-1 and TRBJ2-5; 7 bases align to TRBD1. The CDR3 runs to 13 residues. Germline values: CDR1 WNHNN, CDR2 SYGVQD (reference sequence). J was trimmed by 1 base and V by 4 bases; bases with no gene match: 0.